The 16 T cell receptor beta chains presented below share a single source sample, sequenced in a study of T cell responses to AZD1222 COVID-19 vaccine. This table comes from immunoSEQ multiplex PCR, and its TCRdb copy is limited to in-frame clones, with some not included. The table has approximately 150,000 clones, approximately 94% seen once. The sample here was peripheral blood, taken 28 days after the second AZD1222 dose. These receptors all stem from an adult who received the AZD1222 COVID-19 vaccine.

The chain links TRBV2 to TRBJ2-7, with 7 bases fitting TRBD2. CDR1 is SNHLY and CDR2 is FYNNEI in the germline V gene. This CDR3 is built from 13 residues. V lost 6 bases, J lost 3 bases, and 5 bases stayed unmatched. The DNA for the CDR3 is TGTGCCAGCAGGGGGAGGGTAGGCTACGAGCAGTACTTC. Translating it yields CASRGRVGYEQYF.

The chain links TRBV11-2 to TRBJ2-1; no clear D. CDR3 length: 14 amino acids. In germline, CDR1 is SGHAT, CDR2 FQNNGV. V lost 0 bases and J lost 10, with 13 bases in between. The CDR3 loop is CASSLEVAFGEQFF. CDR3 sequence (DNA): TGTGCCAGCAGCTTAGAGGTGGCTTTTGGCGAGCAGTTCTTC.

The CDR3 coding sequence is TGTGCCAGCGAGCGCCCCCGCACCTACAATGAGCAGTTCTTC. It codes for CASERPRTYNEQFF. This chain joins TRBV5-8 and TRBJ2-1; D is unresolved. The CDR3 sequence is 14 residues long. Trimming shortened V by 7 bases and J by 2 bases, and 13 bases separated the two germline ends. From germline, CDR1 is SGHTS and CDR2 YDEGEE.

The genes are TRBV3-1 (or the pseudogene TRBV3-2) and TRBJ2-7; 7 nucleotides line up with TRBD2. Trimming at V came to 4 bases and at J to 2 bases, leaving 8 bases not matched to a gene. Germline V gene lookup returns CDR1 LGHDT and CDR2 YNNKEL (reference sequence). The CDR3 is 15 amino acids. CDR3 in DNA: TGTGCCAGCAGCCGCGCCCCTAGCGGTCCCTACGAGCAGTACTTC. This gives the protein CASSRAPSGPYEQYF.

Points on this clone: At one end, the junction sequence differs from germline, possibly due to a read error. The CDR3 DNA reads as TGTGCCAGCAGTTTAGTCCCGACTAGCGGGAGAAGCTTC. This translates into CASSLVPTSGRSF. V and J are TRBV12-3 or TRBV12-4 and TRBJ2-7; the match to TRBD2 covers 12 bases. This CDR3 comprises 13 residues.

This clone was counted a single time. This chain connects TRBV19 to TRBJ1-5; no clear D. The length of the CDR3 is 14 residues. The V end lost 3 bases, the J end lost 4 bases, and 10 bases lay between the germline ends. Per germline, CDR1 LNHDA and CDR2 SQIVND (reference sequence). The CDR3 loop is CASSIARFNQPQHF. In DNA, the CDR3 is TGTGCCAGTAGTATCGCTAGATTTAATCAGCCCCAGCATTTT.

On this clone: Mismatch with germline at one junction end may stem from a read error. J is TRBJ1-2 and V is TRBV28, with D maybe TRBD1 (5 bases). The CDR3 has 10 residues. The germline V gene encodes CDR1 MDHEN and CDR2 SYDVKM. CDR3: CASIIEGVNF. CDR3 coding DNA: TGTGCCAGCATTATCGAAGGGGTAAACTTC.

The J gene is TRBJ2-1, the V gene TRBV7-9, with 7 bases matching TRBD2. After removal of 5 bases from V and 3 bases from J, the junction contained 10 bases not matched to a gene. Germline V CDR1 and CDR2: SEHNR, FQNEAQ (reference sequence). This CDR3 is 16 amino acids long. The CDR3 loop is CASSNAESGIYNEQFF. DNA of the CDR3: TGTGCCAGCAGCAACGCCGAGAGCGGGATCTACAATGAGCAGTTCTTC.

The chain has TRBV18 and TRBJ2-3; D remains unclear. The V gene lost 3 bases and the J gene lost 5 bases, with 12 bases spanning the gap. Germline CDR1 reads KGHSH; CDR2 reads LQKENI. CDR3 length: 14 amino acids. For the CDR3, the DNA is TGTGCCAGCTCACCCGGTTTTGGGCGAGATACGCAGTATTTT. This gives the protein CASSPGFGRDTQYF. The entire variable domain, with the rest obtained from reference TRBV18 and TRBJ2-3, is as follows: NAGVMQNPRHLVRRRGQEARLRCSPMKGHSHVYWYRQLPEEGLKFMVYLQKENIIDESGMPKERFSAEFPKEGPSILRIQQVVRGDSAAYFCASSPGFGRDTQYFGPGTRLTVL.

V gene TRBV29-1 combines with J gene TRBJ1-3; D gene unclear. The CDR3 length is 13 residues. CDR1 SQVTM and CDR2 ANQGSEA come from the germline V gene. V dropped 6 bases and J dropped 0 bases, with 9 bases sitting between them. The CDR3 spells CSVYGDSGNTIYF. CDR3 nucleotide sequence: TGCAGCGTATACGGGGACTCTGGAAACACCATATATTTT.

This sequence joins TRBV30 and TRBJ2-7; 8 bases are shared with TRBD2. Germline V gene sequence: CDR1 GTSNPN, CDR2 SVGIG (reference sequence). The CDR3 is 14 amino acids. J gave up 3 bases and V 1 base, and 5 bases lay outside the gene matches. CDR3 nucleotide sequence: TGTGCCTGGAGTGCAATAGCGGGACTCTACGAGCAGTACTTC. As protein: CAWSAIAGLYEQYF.

The CDR3 loop is CASSLTGISTDTQYF. The DNA for the CDR3 is TGTGCCAGCAGTCTGACAGGGATCAGCACAGATACGCAGTATTTT. This rearrangement joins TRBV6-2 or TRBV6-3 to TRBJ2-3, with 7 bases lining up with TRBD1. V lost 5 bases to trimming and J lost 0 bases; unmatched junction nucleotides: 5. The CDR3 has 15 amino acids. The germline V gene has CDR1 MNHEY and CDR2 SVGEGT.

The rearrangement joins TRBV5-4 to TRBJ1-2, with a possible D match to TRBD1 (5 bases). The CDR3 contains 14 residues. Between the trimmed V and J ends, which lost 4 bases and 4 bases, there was a span of 14 bases. Germline V gives CDR1 SGHNT, CDR2 YYREEE (reference sequence). The CDR3 here is CASSRAGGFYGYTF. DNA for the CDR3: TGTGCCAGCAGCCGGGCCGGGGGGTTCTATGGCTACACCTTC.

This chain uses TRBV5-1 with TRBJ1-2; D remains unclear. Trimming removed 0 bases at V and 4 bases at J, with 10 bases between. Looked up from germline, CDR1 is SGHRS and CDR2 is YFSETQ. This CDR3 spans 14 amino acids. As DNA, the CDR3 is TGCGCCAGCAGCTTGGGGACCGGTAGCTATGGCTACACCTTC. It specifies CASSLGTGSYGYTF. Drawing the rest from reference TRBV5-1 and TRBJ1-2, the complete variable domain is KAGVTQTPRYLIKTRGQQVTLSCSPISGHRSVSWYQQTPGQGLQFLFEYFSETQRNKGNFPGRFSGRQFSNSRSEMNVSTLELGDSALYLCASSLGTGSYGYTFGSGTRLTVV.

The chain combines TRBV9 with TRBJ1-1; 9 bases line up with TRBD1. Germline V lookup: CDR1 SGDLS, CDR2 YYNGEE. This CDR3 is 15 amino acids long. V shed 4 bases and J 3 bases; nucleotides not matched to a gene: 7. The CDR3 reads CASSPQTGGYTEAFF. The CDR3 DNA sequence: TGTGCCAGCAGCCCCCAGACAGGGGGGTACACTGAAGCTTTCTTT.

The chain links TRBV9 to TRBJ1-1, with D possibly TRBD1 on 5 matching bases. The ends were cut back, 9 bases at V and 3 bases at J, with 24 bases in the middle. Germline V gives CDR1 SGDLS, CDR2 YYNGEE. The length of the CDR3 is 16 residues. The chain's CDR3 is CANLGSPTGRDTEAFF. CDR3 bases: TGTGCCAACCTAGGGTCCCCAACAGGCAGGGACACTGAAGCTTTCTTT.